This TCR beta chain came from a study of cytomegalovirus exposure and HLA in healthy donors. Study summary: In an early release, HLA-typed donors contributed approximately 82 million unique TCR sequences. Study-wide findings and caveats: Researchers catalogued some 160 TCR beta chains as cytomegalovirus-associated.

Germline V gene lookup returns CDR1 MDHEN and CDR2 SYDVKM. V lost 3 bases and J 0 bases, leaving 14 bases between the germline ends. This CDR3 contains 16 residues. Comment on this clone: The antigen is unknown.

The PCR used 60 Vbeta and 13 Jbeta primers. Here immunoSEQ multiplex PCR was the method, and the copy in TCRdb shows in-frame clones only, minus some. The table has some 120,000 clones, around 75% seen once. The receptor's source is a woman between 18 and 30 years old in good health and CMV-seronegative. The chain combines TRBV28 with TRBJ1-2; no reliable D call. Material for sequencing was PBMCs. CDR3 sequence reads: CASSFKIGEANYGYTF. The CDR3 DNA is TGTGCCAGCAGTTTCAAAATCGGAGAAGCTAACTATGGCTACACCTTC.